This T cell receptor (beta chain) was retrieved from a study of T-cell memory formation after mild COVID-19. Study-level background: Largely donor-specific TCR clusters were found. The study, taken as a whole, reports: Pre-infection memory contained some responding clones, which suggested that cross-reactive memory had joined. Later expanders leaned toward CD4+, whereas clones contracting from day 15 to 85 were balanced CD4/CD8.

V was clipped by 4 bases and J by 4 bases; unmatched bases: 10. This CDR3 is built from 16 residues. Germline assignment: CDR1 SGHTA and CDR2 FQGNSA. To note about this clonotype: Antigen: not known.

MiXCR was run by TCRdb on the 5' RACE reads, yielding one entry per CDR3 protein. This table has hundreds of thousands of distinct CDR3 sequences, more than 20% appearing once. The TCR originated in an adult woman who had mild COVID-19 (a few samples of this study predate the infection). Cell type and time point are not known. The sequenced sample was PBMCs or a T cell subset sorted from them (not recorded which). The chain links TRBV7-2 to TRBJ2-3; TRBD1 matches at 8 bases. The CDR3 region has the DNA TGTGCCAGCAGCTACCCCCAGGGGGCCCCGGCAGATACGCAGTATTTT. Its protein is CASSYPQGAPADTQYF.